This TCR beta chain was sequenced for a study of blood T cell repertoires in COVID-19. Looked up from germline, CDR1 is SGHTA and CDR2 is FQGNSA. Trimming took 6 bases from V and 6 from J; bases not matched to a gene: 10. The CDR3 extends over 14 amino acids. How the authors handled the data: Estimated nucleated cell counts came from reference gene primer amplification. Using immunoSEQ multiplex PCR, the repertoire was profiled, and TCRdb retains in-frame clones only, with some absent. V and J calls and clone size are given by that table; D and trimming were obtained from the DNA. The repertoire holds 60,000 to 80,000 clones, approximately 85% seen once, with approximately 23% in the top ten.

The rearrangement uses TRBV7-2 and TRBJ1-1, with 7 bases identical to TRBD1. The TCR comes from a man aged 50-60 years with acute or convalescent COVID-19. The sequencing sample was made of peripheral blood. CDR3 DNA: TGTGCCAGCAGGAATACAGGGGCCGGTGCTGAAGCTTTCTTT. Its protein is CASRNTGAGAEAFF.